The present T cell receptor (beta chain) was sequenced within a study of blood T cell repertoires in COVID-19. For the study at large: The United States, Italy and Spain supplied acute and convalescent COVID-19 samples. From T cells, B-cell-depleted T cells, or PBMCs came the material, which was cDNA or gDNA.

Germline V CDR1 and CDR2: SGHRS, YFSETQ. V was cut by 0 bases and J by 2 bases, with 8 bases left in between. The CDR3 loop spans 14 amino acids. Original methodology: Amplified reference gene primers provided the basis for estimating nucleated cell counts. TCRdb keeps only in-frame clones here, not all; method: immunoSEQ multiplex PCR. That table supplies the V and J calls and clone size; D and trimming were determined from the DNA. In the table there are approximately 72,000 clones, 70% to 90% of which are singletons. This clonotype was sampled from a woman older than 75 with acute or convalescent COVID-19. The V call is TRBV5-1, the J call TRBJ2-5; maybe TRBD1 (5 bases). The sequenced material came from peripheral blood. In DNA, the CDR3 is TGCGCCAGCAGCTTGGGACAGCTACAAGAGACCCAGTACTTC. This sequence encodes CASSLGQLQETQYF.